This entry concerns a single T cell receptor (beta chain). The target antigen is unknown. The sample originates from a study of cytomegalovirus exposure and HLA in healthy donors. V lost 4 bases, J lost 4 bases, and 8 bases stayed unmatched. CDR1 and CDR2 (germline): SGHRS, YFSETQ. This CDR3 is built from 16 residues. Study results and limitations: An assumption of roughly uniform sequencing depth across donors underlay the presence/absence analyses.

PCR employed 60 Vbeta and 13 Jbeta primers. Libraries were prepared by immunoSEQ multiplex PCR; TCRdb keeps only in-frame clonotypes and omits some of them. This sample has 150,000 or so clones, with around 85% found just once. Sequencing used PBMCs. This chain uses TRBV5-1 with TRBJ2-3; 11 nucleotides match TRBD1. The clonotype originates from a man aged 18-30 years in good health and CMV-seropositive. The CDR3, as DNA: TGCGCCAGCAGCCCTCGGGACAGGGGGGTTTCAGATACGCAGTATTTT. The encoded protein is CASSPRDRGVSDTQYF.